Here is one T cell receptor beta chain with its context. Its antigen is currently unknown. This specimen comes from a study of T cells after yellow fever vaccination. Across the whole study: Fractions of low cell number were prepared using SMART-Seq v4 Ultra Low Input. The study, taken as a whole, reports: The CD4 and CD8 compartments had a small share of their clonotypes in common. Boosting was followed by the reappearance of most primary-vaccination clones (approximately 97% CD4, about 89% CD8).

For TCR, cDNA came from 5'RACE template switching, which added a universal primer site and UMIs. TCRdb processed the 5' RACE reads anew with MiXCR; each CDR3 protein has one entry. This table holds about 340,000 distinct CDR3 sequences, roughly an eighth found once. The source material was CD4+ T cells sorted from PBMCs, sampled 15 days after the yellow fever booster vaccination. This receptor was obtained from a man between 18 and 29 years old who received the YFV17D yellow fever vaccine.

Here the CDR3 DNA reads TGTGCCAGCAGCCGGACAGGGCTCACTGAAGCTTTCTTT. The encoded protein is CASSRTGLTEAFF. J is TRBJ1-1 and V is TRBV7-2, with TRBD1 identical over 8 bases. Germline CDR1 is SGHTA and CDR2 is FQGNSA. V was clipped by 5 bases and J by 4 bases; unmatched bases: 3. The CDR3 totals 13 residues.